Sequencing of this TCR beta chain was carried out in a study of shared clonotypes between healthy human individuals. A remark on this clone: Its target is unknown.

With 4 bases clipped from V and 5 bases from J, the junction kept 6 bases outside the gene matches. CDR1 and CDR2 from the germline V gene are SEHNR and FQNEAQ (reference sequence). CDR3 length: 14 residues. Whole-study results and caveats: Since donors were few, the genetic and exposure-history diversity represented was limited.

Using immunoSEQ multiplex PCR, the repertoire was profiled, and TCRdb retains in-frame clones only, with some absent. The sample yields about 670,000 clones, around 72% seen once. The chain joins TRBV7-9 to TRBJ2-7; 9 positions agree with TRBD2. This TCR was recovered from a woman aged 30 to 39 in good health. The sequenced sample consisted of memory CD4+ T cells sorted from blood. The sample's subset: CD45RA-negative fraction. The CDR3 is CASSSGTSPHEQYF. The CDR3 coding sequence is TGTGCCAGCAGCTCCGGGACTAGCCCTCACGAGCAGTACTTC.